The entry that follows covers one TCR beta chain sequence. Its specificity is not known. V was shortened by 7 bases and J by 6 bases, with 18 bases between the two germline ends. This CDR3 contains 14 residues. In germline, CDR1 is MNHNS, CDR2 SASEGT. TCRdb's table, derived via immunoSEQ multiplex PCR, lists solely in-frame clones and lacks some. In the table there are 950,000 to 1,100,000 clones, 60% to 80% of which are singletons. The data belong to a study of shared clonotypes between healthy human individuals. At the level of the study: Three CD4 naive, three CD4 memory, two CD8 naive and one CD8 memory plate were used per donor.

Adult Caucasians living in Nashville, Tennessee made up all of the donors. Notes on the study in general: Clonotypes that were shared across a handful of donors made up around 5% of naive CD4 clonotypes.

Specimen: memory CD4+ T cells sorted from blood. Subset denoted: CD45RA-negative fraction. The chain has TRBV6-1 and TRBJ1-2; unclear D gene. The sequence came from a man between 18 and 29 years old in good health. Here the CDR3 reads CASTEGRSGNGYTF. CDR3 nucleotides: TGTGCCAGCACCGAGGGCAGGAGCGGCAATGGCTACACCTTC.